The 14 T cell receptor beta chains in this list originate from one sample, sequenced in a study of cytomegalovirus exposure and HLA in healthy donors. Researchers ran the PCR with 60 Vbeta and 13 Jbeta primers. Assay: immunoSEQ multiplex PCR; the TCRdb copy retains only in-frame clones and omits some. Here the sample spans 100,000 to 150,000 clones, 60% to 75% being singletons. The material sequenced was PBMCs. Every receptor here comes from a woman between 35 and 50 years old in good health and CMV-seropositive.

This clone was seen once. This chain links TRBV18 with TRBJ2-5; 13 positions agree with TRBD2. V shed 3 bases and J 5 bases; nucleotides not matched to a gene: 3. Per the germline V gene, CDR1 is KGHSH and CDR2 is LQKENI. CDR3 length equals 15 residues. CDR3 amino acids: CASSPGLAGAETQYF. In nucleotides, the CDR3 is TGTGCCAGCTCACCTGGACTAGCGGGAGCTGAGACCCAGTACTTC.

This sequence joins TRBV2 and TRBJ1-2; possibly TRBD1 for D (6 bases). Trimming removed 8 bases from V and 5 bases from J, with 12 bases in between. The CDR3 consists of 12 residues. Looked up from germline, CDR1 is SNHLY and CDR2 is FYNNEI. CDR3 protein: CASYSQGYGYTF. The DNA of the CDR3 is TGTGCCAGCTACTCTCAGGGGTATGGCTACACCTTC.

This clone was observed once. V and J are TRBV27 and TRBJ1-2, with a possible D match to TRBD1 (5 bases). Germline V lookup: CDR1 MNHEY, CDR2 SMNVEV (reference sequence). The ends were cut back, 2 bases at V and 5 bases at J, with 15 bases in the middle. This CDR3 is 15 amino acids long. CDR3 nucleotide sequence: TGTGCCAGCAGTTTAAGACCTACGGGGGTGTATGGCTACACCTTC. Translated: CASSLRPTGVYGYTF.

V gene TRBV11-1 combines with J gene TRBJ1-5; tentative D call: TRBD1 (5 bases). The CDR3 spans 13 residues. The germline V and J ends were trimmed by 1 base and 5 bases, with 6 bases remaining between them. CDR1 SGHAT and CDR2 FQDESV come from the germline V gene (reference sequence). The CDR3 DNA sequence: TGTGCCAGCAGCTTAGTCAGGGATCAGCCCCAGCATTTT. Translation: CASSLVRDQPQHF.

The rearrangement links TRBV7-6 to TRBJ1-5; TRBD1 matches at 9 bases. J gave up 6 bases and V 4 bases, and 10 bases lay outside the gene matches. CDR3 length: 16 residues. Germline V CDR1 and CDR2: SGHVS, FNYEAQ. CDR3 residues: CASSSTTGGISQPQHF. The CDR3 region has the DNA TGTGCCAGCAGCTCAACAACAGGGGGCATCAGTCAGCCCCAGCATTTT.

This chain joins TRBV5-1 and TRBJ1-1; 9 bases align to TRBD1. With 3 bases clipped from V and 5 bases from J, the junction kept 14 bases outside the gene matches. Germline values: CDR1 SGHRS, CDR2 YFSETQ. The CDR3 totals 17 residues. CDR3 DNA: TGCGCCAGCAGCTCAGGGGGGACAGGGTTTTATAGGACTGAAGCTTTCTTT. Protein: CASSSGGTGFYRTEAFF.

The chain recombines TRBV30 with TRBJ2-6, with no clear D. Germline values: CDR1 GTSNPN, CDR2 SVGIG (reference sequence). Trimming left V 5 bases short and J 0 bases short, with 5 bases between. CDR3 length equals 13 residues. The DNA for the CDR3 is TGTGCCTGGGGCAGCTCTGGGGCCAACGTCCTGACTTTC. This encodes CAWGSSGANVLTF.

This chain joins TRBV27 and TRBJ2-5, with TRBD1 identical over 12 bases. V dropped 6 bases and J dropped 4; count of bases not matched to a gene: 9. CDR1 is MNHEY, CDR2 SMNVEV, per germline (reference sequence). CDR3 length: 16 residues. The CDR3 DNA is TGTGCCAGCAGCACCCGGGACAGGGGGCGAATAGAGACCCAGTACTTC. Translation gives CASSTRDRGRIETQYF.

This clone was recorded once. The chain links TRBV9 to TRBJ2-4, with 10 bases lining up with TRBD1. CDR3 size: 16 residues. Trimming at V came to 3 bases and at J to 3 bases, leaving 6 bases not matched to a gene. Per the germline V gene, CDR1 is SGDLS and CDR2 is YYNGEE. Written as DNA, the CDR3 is TGTGCCAGCAGCGCAGGACAGGGGGATGACAAAAACATTCAGTACTTC. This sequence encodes CASSAGQGDDKNIQYF.

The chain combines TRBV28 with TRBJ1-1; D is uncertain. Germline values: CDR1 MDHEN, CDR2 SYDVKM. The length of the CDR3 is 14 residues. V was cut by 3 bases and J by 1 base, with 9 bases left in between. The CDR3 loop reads CASSLSQSNTEAFF. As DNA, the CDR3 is TGTGCCAGCAGTTTGTCACAGTCGAACACTGAAGCTTTCTTT.

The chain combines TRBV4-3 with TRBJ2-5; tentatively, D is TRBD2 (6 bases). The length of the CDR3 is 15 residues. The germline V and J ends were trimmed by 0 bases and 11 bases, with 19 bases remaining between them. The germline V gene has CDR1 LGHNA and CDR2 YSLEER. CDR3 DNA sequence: TGCGCCAGCAGCCAAGATGGGACTTCACTTTGGGAGCAGTACTTC. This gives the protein CASSQDGTSLWEQYF.

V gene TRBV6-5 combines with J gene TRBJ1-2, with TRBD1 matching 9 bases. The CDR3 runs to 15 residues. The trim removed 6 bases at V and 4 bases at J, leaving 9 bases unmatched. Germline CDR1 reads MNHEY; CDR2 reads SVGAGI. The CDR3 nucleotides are TGTGCCAGCAGGGGAACAGGGGGCTCGGGCTATGGCTACACCTTC. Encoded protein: CASRGTGGSGYGYTF.

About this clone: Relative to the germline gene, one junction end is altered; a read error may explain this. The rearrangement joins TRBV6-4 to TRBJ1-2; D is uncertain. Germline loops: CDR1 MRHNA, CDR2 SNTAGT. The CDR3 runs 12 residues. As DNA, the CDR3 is TGTGCCAGCAGTGACTCTCGCGGCAGATTAAGGTTC. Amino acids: CASSDSRGRLRF.

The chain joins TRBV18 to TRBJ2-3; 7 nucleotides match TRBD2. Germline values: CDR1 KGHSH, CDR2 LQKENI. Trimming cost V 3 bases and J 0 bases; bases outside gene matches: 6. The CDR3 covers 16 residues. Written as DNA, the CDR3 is TGTGCCAGCTCACCCCTAACCGGGGGGAGCACAGATACGCAGTATTTT. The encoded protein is CASSPLTGGSTDTQYF.